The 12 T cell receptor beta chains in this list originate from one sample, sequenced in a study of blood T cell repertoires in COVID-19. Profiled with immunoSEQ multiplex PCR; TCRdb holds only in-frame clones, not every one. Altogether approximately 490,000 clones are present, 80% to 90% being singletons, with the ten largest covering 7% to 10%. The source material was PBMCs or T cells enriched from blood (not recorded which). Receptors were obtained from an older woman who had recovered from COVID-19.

Written as DNA, the CDR3 is TGTGCCAGTAGACAACCAGAGGGGGTCCTGACCATGAACACTGAAGCTTTCTTT. Its translation is CASRQPEGVLTMNTEAFF. This sequence joins TRBV19 and TRBJ1-1, with D perhaps TRBD1 (6 bases). The V gene's germline CDR1 is LNHDA and CDR2 SQIVND (reference sequence). Trimming took off 6 bases at V and 0 bases at J, with 23 bases between the two ends. CDR3 length: 18 residues.

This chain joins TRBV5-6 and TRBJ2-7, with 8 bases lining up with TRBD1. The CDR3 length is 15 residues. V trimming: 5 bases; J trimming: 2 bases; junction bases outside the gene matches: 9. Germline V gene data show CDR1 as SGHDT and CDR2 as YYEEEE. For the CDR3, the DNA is TGTGCCAGCAGTCCAACAGGGGGTACTACCTACGAGCAGTACGTC. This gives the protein CASSPTGGTTYEQYV.

In DNA, the CDR3 is TGTGCCAGTAGTATATCAGATGGTTCACCCCTCCACTTT. Encoded protein: CASSISDGSPLHF. The chain links TRBV19 to TRBJ1-6; D is ambiguous. Germline V gene sequence: CDR1 LNHDA, CDR2 SQIVND (reference sequence). V lost 2 bases, J lost 9 bases, and 8 bases lay in between. The CDR3 runs to 13 residues.

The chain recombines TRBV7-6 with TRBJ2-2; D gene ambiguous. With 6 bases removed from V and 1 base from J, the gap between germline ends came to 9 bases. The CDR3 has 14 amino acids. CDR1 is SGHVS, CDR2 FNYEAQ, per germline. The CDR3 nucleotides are TGTGCCAGCAGGAACAGTGGGAACACCGGGGAGCTGTTTTTT. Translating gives CASRNSGNTGELFF.

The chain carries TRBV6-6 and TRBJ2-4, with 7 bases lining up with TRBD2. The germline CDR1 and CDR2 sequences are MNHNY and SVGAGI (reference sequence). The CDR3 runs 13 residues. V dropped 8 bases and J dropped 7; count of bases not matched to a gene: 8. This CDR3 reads CASQELGGNIQYF. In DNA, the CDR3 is TGTGCCAGCCAAGAGTTGGGGGGGAACATTCAGTACTTC.

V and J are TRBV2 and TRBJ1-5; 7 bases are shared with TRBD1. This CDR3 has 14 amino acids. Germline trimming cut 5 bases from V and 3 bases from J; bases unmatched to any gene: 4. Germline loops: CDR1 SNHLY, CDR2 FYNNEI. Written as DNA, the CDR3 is TGTGCCAGCAGTAAAGGGACAGACAATCAGCCCCAGCATTTT. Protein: CASSKGTDNQPQHF.

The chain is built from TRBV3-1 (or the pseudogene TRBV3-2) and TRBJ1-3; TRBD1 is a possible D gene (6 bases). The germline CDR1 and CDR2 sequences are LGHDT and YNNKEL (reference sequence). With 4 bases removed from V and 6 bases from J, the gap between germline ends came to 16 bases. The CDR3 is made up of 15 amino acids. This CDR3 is CASSLRTDSTNTIYF. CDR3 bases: TGTGCCAGCAGCCTCAGGACAGATTCGACAAACACCATATATTTT.

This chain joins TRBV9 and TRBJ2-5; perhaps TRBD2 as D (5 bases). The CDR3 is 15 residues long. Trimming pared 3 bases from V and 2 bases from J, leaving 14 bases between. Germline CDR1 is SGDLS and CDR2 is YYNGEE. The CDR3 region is CASSATILGQETQYF. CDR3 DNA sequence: TGTGCCAGCAGCGCGACTATTCTCGGACAAGAGACCCAGTACTTC.

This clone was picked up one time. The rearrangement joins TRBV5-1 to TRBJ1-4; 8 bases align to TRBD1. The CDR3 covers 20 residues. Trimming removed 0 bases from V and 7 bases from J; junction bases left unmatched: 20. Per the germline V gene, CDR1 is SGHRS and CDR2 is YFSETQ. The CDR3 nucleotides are TGCGCCAGCAGCTTGGCCGAGAGGAGGACAGGGCATGGGGATGGTGAAAAACTGTTTTTT. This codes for CASSLAERRTGHGDGEKLFF. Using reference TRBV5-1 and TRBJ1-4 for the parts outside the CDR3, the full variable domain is KAGVTQTPRYLIKTRGQQVTLSCSPISGHRSVSWYQQTPGQGLQFLFEYFSETQRNKGNFPGRFSGRQFSNSRSEMNVSTLELGDSALYLCASSLAERRTGHGDGEKLFFGSGTQLSVL.

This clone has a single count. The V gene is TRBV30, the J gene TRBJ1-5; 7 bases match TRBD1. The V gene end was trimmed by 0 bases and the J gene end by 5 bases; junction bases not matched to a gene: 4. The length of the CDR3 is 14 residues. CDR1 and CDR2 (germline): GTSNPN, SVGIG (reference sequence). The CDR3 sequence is CAWSVGRGHQPQHF. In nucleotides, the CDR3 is TGTGCCTGGAGTGTAGGAAGGGGGCATCAGCCCCAGCATTTT.

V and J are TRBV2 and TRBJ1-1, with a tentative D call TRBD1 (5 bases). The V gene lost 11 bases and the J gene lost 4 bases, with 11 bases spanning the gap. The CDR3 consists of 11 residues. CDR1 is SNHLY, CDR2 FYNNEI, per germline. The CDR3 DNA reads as TGTGCCTGGGGCTGGGGCACTGAAGCTTTCTTT. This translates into CAWGWGTEAFF.

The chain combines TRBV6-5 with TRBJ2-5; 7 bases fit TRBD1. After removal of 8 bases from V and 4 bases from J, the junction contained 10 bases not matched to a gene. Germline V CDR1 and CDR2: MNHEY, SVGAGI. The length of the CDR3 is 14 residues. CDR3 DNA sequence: TGTGCCAGCCATGACATGAGGGGGCGAGAGACCCAGTACTTC. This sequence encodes CASHDMRGRETQYF.